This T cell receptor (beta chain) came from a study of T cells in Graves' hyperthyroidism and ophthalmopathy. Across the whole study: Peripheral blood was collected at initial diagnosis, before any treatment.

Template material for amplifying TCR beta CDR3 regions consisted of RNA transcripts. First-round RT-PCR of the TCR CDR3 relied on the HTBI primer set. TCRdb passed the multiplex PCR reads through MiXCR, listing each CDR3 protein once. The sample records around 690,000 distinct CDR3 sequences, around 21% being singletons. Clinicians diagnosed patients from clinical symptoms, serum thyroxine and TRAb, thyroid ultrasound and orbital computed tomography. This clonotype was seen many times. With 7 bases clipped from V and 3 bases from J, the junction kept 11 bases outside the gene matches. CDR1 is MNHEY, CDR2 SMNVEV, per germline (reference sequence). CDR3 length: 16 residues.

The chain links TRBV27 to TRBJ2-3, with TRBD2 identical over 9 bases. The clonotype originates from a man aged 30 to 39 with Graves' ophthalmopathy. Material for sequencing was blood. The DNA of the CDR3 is TGTGCCAGCACCTCGAAAGGACTAGCGTTTACAGATACGCAGTATTTT. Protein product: CASTSKGLAFTDTQYF.